This entry concerns a single T cell receptor (beta chain). The antigen it recognizes is unknown. No clone much larger than this one lies a single base away; base qualities are absent. Each collaborating institution followed its own protocols to collect whole blood in K2EDTA tubes. For TCRbeta analysis, collaborators shipped samples in one of three forms: frozen whole blood, isolated PBMCs, or DNA extracted from either of those sample types. This entry comes from a study of blood T cell repertoires in COVID-19 (TCRdb year 2020). Study-wide context: Samples covering the acute and convalescent phases of COVID-19 were provided by collaborators in the United States, Italy and Spain. The prospective study material was composed of cDNA or gDNA derived from T cells, B-cell-depleted T cells, or PBMCs. Subjects who had been exposed to COVID-19, were actively infected with it, or had recovered from it provided the deeply sampled blood TCRbeta repertoires that made up the dataset. The repertoires were released in a freely available public database meant as a resource for research on the immune response to SARS-CoV-2. The samples were drawn from the first 160 participants of the ongoing ImmuneRACE study and from 1,254 subjects provided by 6 global collaborators. Nearly every sample came with metadata listing a de-identified subject ID, COVID-19 status, age in years and sex. Where HLA class I and class II types were available, the types were taken from metadata supplied by the sample provider, not from assay-based typing. The paper's findings and limits, for the study overall: The amount of clinical and demographic metadata varied by source and participant and was provided uncurated.

The immunoSEQ Assay, a bias-controlled multiplex PCR, was used to amplify TCRbeta CDR3 regions from genomic DNA. On the authors' methods: Nucleated cell counts per sample were estimated from amplification of reference gene primers within the assay. To quantify the absolute abundance of each unique TCRbeta CDR3 rearrangement, sequence reads were collapsed and filtered. For each sample, productive Simpson clonality was calculated by taking the square root of Simpson's diversity index across productive rearrangements. Sourced from immuneACCESS, this table was stored by TCRdb with only in-frame sequences that have V and J called. A share of the clones is absent; for the studies checked, an unresolved V gene accounts for under half, and the remainder has no known explanation. V and J calls plus clone size are reproduced from that table; the DNA served to infer D and trimming. The sample table lists about 72,000 clones, roughly nine tenths of them with a count of one. In total, the top ten clones hold 6% to 8% of the sample.

Relative to germline, V is missing 5 bases and J is missing 2 bases, with 9 bases of the junction outside any gene match. The CDR3 runs 16 residues from the cysteine to the phenylalanine. The kept DNA is CDR3 alone, 48 bases in frame from the first base. CDR1 and CDR2, looked up from the germline V gene, are SGHTS and YDEGEE. Sequencing used peripheral blood. This receptor was identified in a human donor in a cohort sampled during active COVID-19. This chain joins TRBV5-8 to TRBJ2-3; TRBD2 fits 9 bases in the junction. CDR3 region: CASSVSGGMVTDTQYF. The nucleotide sequence reads TGTGCCAGCAGTGTTAGCGGGGGAATGGTCACAGATACGCAGTATTTT.